The rows below give T cell receptor beta chains drawn from one sample of a study of T cells in Graves' hyperthyroidism and ophthalmopathy. TCRdb re-called the multiplex PCR reads through MiXCR, storing one row per CDR3 protein. The table records under 350,000 distinct CDR3 sequences, 17% of them present only once. The sequencing sample was made of blood. These receptors came from a woman aged 55 to 70 with Graves' ophthalmopathy. The CDR3 runs from the conserved cysteine through the conserved F or W. Fields, in order: CDR3 length, V gene, J gene, clone size, D gene, CDR3 DNA, CDR3 protein. A D gene is named only where the DNA matches it firmly. Where a row states a size, it is once, few, many or the class of an expanded clone; other rows omit it.

length: 13; V: TRBV30; J: TRBJ2-1; size: many; D: TRBD1; DNA: TGTGCCTGGAGCCAGACAGGGGGCAATGAGCAGTTCTTC; CDR3: CAWSQTGGNEQFF
length: 18; V: TRBV11-2; J: TRBJ2-2; size: many; D: TRBD2; DNA: TGTGCCAGCAGCTTATTTCTACCGACTAGCGGGTGGACCGGGGAGCTGTTTTTT; CDR3: CASSLFLPTSGWTGELFF
length: 14; V: TRBV5-1; J: TRBJ2-7; size: few; D: -; DNA: TGCGCCAGCAGCATTACAGGGCTTCCCTACGAGCAGTACTTC; CDR3: CASSITGLPYEQYF
length: 16; V: TRBV6-1; J: TRBJ2-3; size: many; D: TRBD1; DNA: TGTGCCAGCACCCAACACGGGACAGGAGCTCCAGATACGCAGTATTTT; CDR3: CASTQHGTGAPDTQYF
length: 14; V: TRBV5-1; J: TRBJ1-2; size: many; D: -; DNA: TGCGCCAGCAGTATCCAACCAGCTAACTATGGCTACACCTTC; CDR3: CASSIQPANYGYTF
length: 14; V: TRBV19; J: TRBJ2-3; size: few; D: TRBD2; DNA: TGTGCCAGTAGCCTCGACTGGGAGGGGGATACGCAGTATTTT; CDR3: CASSLDWEGDTQYF
length: 14; V: TRBV6-1; J: TRBJ2-7; size: many; D: -; DNA: TGTGCCAGCAGGGAAATGGACGGCTCCTACGAGCAGTACTTC; CDR3: CASREMDGSYEQYF
length: 14; V: TRBV27; J: TRBJ1-6; size: many; D: -; DNA: TGTGCCAGCAGTTTTTTCCAGGGTAATTCACCCCTCCACTTT; CDR3: CASSFFQGNSPLHF
length: 12; V: TRBV12-5; J: TRBJ1-1; size: -; D: -; DNA: TGTGCTAGTGGTTTGGTAGACAGGGAAGCTTTCTTT; CDR3: CASGLVDREAFF
length: 14; V: TRBV20-1; J: TRBJ1-2; size: many; D: -; DNA: TGCAGTGCTAGGGTGCCGGGGGGCATAGATGGCTACACCTTC; CDR3: CSARVPGGIDGYTF
length: 14; V: TRBV6-2/TRBV6-3; J: TRBJ1-1; size: many; D: -; DNA: TGTGCCAGCAGCGGCGAGGCGGGGATCACTGAAGCTTTCTTT; CDR3: CASSGEAGITEAFF
length: 16; V: TRBV12-5; J: TRBJ1-5; size: few; D: TRBD1; DNA: TGTGCTAGTGGTTTGGCCACGGACAGGGGGAATCAGCCCCAGCATTTT; CDR3: CASGLATDRGNQPQHF
length: 14; V: TRBV18; J: TRBJ2-4; size: few; D: -; DNA: TGTGCCAGCTCACCCAATCGACCTGAAAACATTCAGTACTTC; CDR3: CASSPNRPENIQYF
length: 12; V: TRBV10-3; J: TRBJ2-7; size: -; D: -; DNA: TGTGCCATCAGTGAGTCGCAGGCCGAGCAGTACTTC; CDR3: CAISESQAEQYF
length: 13; V: TRBV7-6; J: TRBJ1-5; size: -; D: -; DNA: TGTGCCAGCAGCTTAGCCCCGGGGCAGCCCCAGCATTTT; CDR3: CASSLAPGQPQHF
length: 16; V: TRBV7-2; J: TRBJ2-3; size: many; D: -; DNA: TGTGCCAGCAGCTTATATGGCGGGGGCCTGTCAGATACGCAGTATTTT; CDR3: CASSLYGGGLSDTQYF
length: 13; V: TRBV4-3; J: TRBJ1-2; size: -; D: -; DNA: TGCGCCAGCAGCAAGACAGATAGCTATGGCTACACCTTC; CDR3: CASSKTDSYGYTF
length: 15; V: TRBV7-9; J: TRBJ2-3; size: -; D: -; DNA: TGTGCCAGCAGCCTAAACGGGCGGGGGCCAGATACGCAGTATTTT; CDR3: CASSLNGRGPDTQYF
length: 16; V: TRBV3-1; J: TRBJ2-1; size: few; D: -; DNA: TGTGCCAGCAGCCAAGATCGGGCCCGCACTCCGGGTGAGCAGTTCTTC; CDR3: CASSQDRARTPGEQFF
length: 15; V: TRBV4-3; J: TRBJ2-1; size: many; D: -; DNA: TGCGCCAGCAGCAGCCGGGACGGGTCCTACAATGAGCAGTTCTTC; CDR3: CASSSRDGSYNEQFF
length: 15; V: TRBV12-3/TRBV12-4; J: TRBJ2-5; size: few; D: TRBD2; DNA: TGTGCCAGCGAGCGGGAGGGCCTCGGGGGGGAGACCCAGTACTTC; CDR3: CASEREGLGGETQYF
length: 18; V: TRBV27; J: TRBJ2-7; size: many; D: -; DNA: TGTGCCAGCAGCTACAGAAACGGCCCCACTGCGAGCTCCTACGAGCAGTACTTC; CDR3: CASSYRNGPTASSYEQYF
length: 14; V: TRBV20-1; J: TRBJ2-1; size: -; D: -; DNA: TGCAGTGCTAGTGACCGGGGAGTTTACAATGAGCAGTTCTTC; CDR3: CSASDRGVYNEQFF
length: 18; V: TRBV6-5; J: TRBJ2-5; size: -; D: -; DNA: TGTGCCAGCAGTTACCTTCCTCTGGGCAACGGTGAGCAAGAGACCCAGTGCTTC; CDR3: CASSYLPLGNGEQETQCF
length: 14; V: TRBV30; J: TRBJ1-4; size: many; D: -; DNA: TGTGCCTGGTGCCAACAGGGCTTAAATGAAAAACTGTTTTTT; CDR3: CAWCQQGLNEKLFF
length: 16; V: TRBV6-1; J: TRBJ1-1; size: many; D: -; DNA: TGTGCCAGCAGTGTGGTAACCCACGGCTTTGACACTGAAGCTTTCTTT; CDR3: CASSVVTHGFDTEAFF